These 7 T cell receptor beta chains were sequenced from one sample in a study of T cells in localized non-small cell lung cancer. Clones were read by immunoSEQ multiplex PCR, and TCRdb kept only the in-frame ones, dropping some. Of 20,000 to 25,000 clones listed, roughly 90% are singletons. The sequencing used peripheral blood, collected before any cancer treatment. The receptors here all came from a woman aged 35-75 years with stage I lung adenocarcinoma.

The chain recombines TRBV2 with TRBJ2-1; D gene ambiguous. V was pared by 1 base and J by 2 bases, with 9 bases between. The CDR3 spans 15 residues. The germline V gene encodes CDR1 SNHLY and CDR2 FYNNEI. In DNA form, the CDR3 reads TGTGCCAGCAGTGAAGGTCGGATTACCTACAATGAGCAGTTCTTC. This sequence encodes CASSEGRITYNEQFF.

This chain links TRBV7-9 with TRBJ1-3; TRBD1 might be the D (6 bases). Trimming shortened V by 4 bases and J by 8 bases, and 12 bases separated the two germline ends. Germline lookup yields CDR1 SEHNR and CDR2 FQNEAQ (reference sequence). CDR3 size: 13 residues. CDR3 DNA sequence: TGTGCCAGCAGCTACGGGACATCAGACACCATATATTTT. It specifies CASSYGTSDTIYF.

V is TRBV27 and J is TRBJ2-1; 7 bases line up with TRBD2. The CDR3 runs to 13 residues. V trimming: 3 bases; J trimming: 8 bases; junction bases outside the gene matches: 4. Per germline, CDR1 MNHEY and CDR2 SMNVEV (reference sequence). CDR3: CASSFRGRDEQFF. The CDR3 bases are TGTGCCAGCAGTTTTCGGGGGAGGGATGAGCAGTTCTTC.

The chain combines TRBV6-1 with TRBJ2-5; unclear D gene. V was trimmed by 1 base and J by 2 bases, leaving 8 bases between them. The CDR3 consists of 14 residues. Germline lookup yields CDR1 MNHNS and CDR2 SASEGT. The CDR3 reads CASSEVLSQETQYF. CDR3 in DNA: TGTGCCAGCAGTGAAGTACTCAGTCAAGAGACCCAGTACTTC.

This clone was seen once. The chain recombines TRBV18 with TRBJ2-3, with a weak D call TRBD2 (5 bases). Germline V gene data show CDR1 as KGHSH and CDR2 as LQKENI. CDR3 length: 17 amino acids. Trimming pared 5 bases from V and 1 base from J, leaving 19 bases between. The CDR3 sequence is CASSAKTGSLGTDTQYF. CDR3 sequence (DNA): TGTGCCAGCTCAGCGAAAACGGGGTCTTTGGGCACAGATACGCAGTATTTT.

This rearrangement joins TRBV4-1 to TRBJ2-7, with 7 bases aligning to TRBD2. This CDR3 region has 16 residues. The V segment lost 3 bases and the J segment 6 bases; nucleotides outside the gene matches: 14. The germline V gene encodes CDR1 MGHRA and CDR2 YSYEKL. The CDR3 is CASSHENRREGSEQYF. DNA for the CDR3: TGCGCCAGCAGCCATGAAAACAGGAGGGAGGGTTCCGAGCAGTACTTC.

This clone turned up a few times. The chain uses TRBV7-9 and TRBJ2-7; maybe TRBD2 (5 bases). Deletions cut 5 bases from V and 6 bases from J, with 14 bases between. This CDR3 is 13 amino acids long. CDR1 SEHNR and CDR2 FQNEAQ come from the germline V gene (reference sequence). CDR3 in amino acids: CASSARTGGEQYF. The CDR3 DNA follows: TGTGCCAGCAGCGCAAGGACTGGTGGCGAGCAGTACTTC.